These 32 T cell receptor beta chains came from one sample sequenced in a study of T-cell memory formation after mild COVID-19. MiXCR was run by TCRdb on the 5' RACE reads, yielding one entry per CDR3 protein. The sample holds 50,000 or so distinct CDR3 sequences, 9.3% seen once. Input material: PBMCs or a T cell subset sorted from them (not recorded which). The source is an adult woman who had mild COVID-19 (a few samples of this study predate the infection). Cell type and time point are not known.

This clonotype was recorded a few times. This chain connects TRBV4-1 to TRBJ2-1, with 15 bases that match TRBD2. This CDR3 has 19 amino acids. CDR1 MGHRA and CDR2 YSYEKL come from the germline V gene. Trimming cost V 3 bases and J 0 bases; bases outside gene matches: 6. CDR3 region: CASSHGLAGGRGSYNEQFF. As DNA, the CDR3 is TGCGCCAGCAGCCACGGACTAGCGGGAGGGAGGGGCTCCTACAATGAGCAGTTCTTC.

The V gene is TRBV3-1, the J gene TRBJ1-2; 12 bases align to TRBD1. Germline V gene data show CDR1 as LGHDT and CDR2 as YNNKEL (reference sequence). The CDR3 contains 18 residues. With V trimmed by 2 bases and J by 3 bases, 10 bases remained unmatched. In DNA form, the CDR3 reads TGTGCCAGCAGCCAATATTCGGGACAGGGGGCATGGGACTATGGCTACACCTTC. Translated: CASSQYSGQGAWDYGYTF.

The V call is TRBV28, the J call TRBJ1-2, with TRBD1 matching 7 bases. Looked up from germline, CDR1 is MDHEN and CDR2 is SYDVKM. The CDR3 runs to 15 residues. V trimming: 2 bases; J trimming: 5 bases; junction bases outside the gene matches: 8. The DNA of the CDR3 is TGTGCCAGCAGTTTAGTGAGGGGGCCGGGGTATGGCTACACCTTC. Residues: CASSLVRGPGYGYTF.

In this sample, this clonotype turned up many times. The chain joins TRBV7-8 to TRBJ2-4, with a weak D call TRBD1 (6 bases). V gave up 5 bases and J gave up 0 bases, with 17 bases separating them. Germline-derived CDR1 and CDR2 are SGHVS and FQNEAQ. The CDR3 runs 17 residues. CDR3 protein: CASSVGYGQLAKNIQYF. The CDR3 nucleotides are TGTGCCAGCAGCGTGGGGTACGGACAGCTAGCCAAAAACATTCAGTACTTC.

The chain has TRBV30 and TRBJ1-2; no clear D gene. Deletions cut 0 bases from V and 0 bases from J, with 5 bases between. The CDR3 consists of 13 residues. Germline loops: CDR1 GTSNPN, CDR2 SVGIG (reference sequence). The CDR3 nucleotides read TGTGCCTGGAGTGTAAAGGCTAACTATGGCTACACCTTC. This translates into CAWSVKANYGYTF.

CDR3 sequence reads: CASSLAGQGYNEQFF. CDR3 DNA: TGTGCCAGCAGCTTAGCGGGACAGGGCTACAATGAGCAGTTCTTC. The V gene is TRBV7-6, the J gene TRBJ2-1, with TRBD1 identical over 9 bases. Germline V CDR1 and CDR2: SGHVS, FNYEAQ. Losses at the gene ends were 0 bases for V and 3 bases for J; bases not matched to a gene: 0. This CDR3 contains 15 residues.

This clonotype has a handful of counts. The chain links TRBV7-9 to TRBJ2-5; 8 bases map to TRBD1. The J segment lost 3 bases and the V segment lost 4 bases, leaving 1 base of the junction unmatched. There are 13 residues in the CDR3. Per the germline V gene, CDR1 is SEHNR and CDR2 is FQNEAQ (reference sequence). CDR3 protein: CASSSQGEETQYF. The CDR3 DNA follows: TGTGCCAGCAGCTCACAGGGGGAAGAGACCCAGTACTTC.

This clonotype has more than one count but fewer than ten. The J gene is TRBJ2-3, the V gene TRBV5-1; 8 nucleotides match TRBD1. The CDR3 is 15 amino acids. CDR1 is SGHRS, CDR2 YFSETQ, per germline. Trimming removed 4 bases from V and 4 bases from J; junction bases left unmatched: 8. In DNA, the CDR3 is TGCGCCAGCAGCCCAGGGACAGGAAGGGCAGATACGCAGTATTTT. Translation: CASSPGTGRADTQYF.

The rearrangement uses TRBV10-3 and TRBJ2-1, with D perhaps matching TRBD1 or TRBD2 (5 bases each). The germline gives CDR1 ENHRY, CDR2 SYGVKD. Trimming cost V 5 bases and J 1 base, with 12 bases left between them. CDR3 length: 15 residues. CDR3 DNA sequence: TGTGCCATCAGTTCCGGGACCCCTTCCTACAATGAGCAGTTCTTC. Translated, it gives CAISSGTPSYNEQFF.

The chain recombines TRBV12-3 or TRBV12-4 with TRBJ1-1, with a tentative D call TRBD1 (6 bases). The CDR3 totals 13 residues. V shed 6 bases and J shed 6 bases, with 14 bases lying between them. The CDR3 reads CASSLGDNSEAFF. CDR3 sequence (DNA): TGTGCCAGCAGCCTAGGGGACAACTCTGAAGCTTTCTTT.

The chain combines TRBV4-2 with TRBJ2-5; the D gene is possibly TRBD2 (6 bases). The CDR3 loop spans 16 amino acids. Trimming took off 3 bases at V and 4 bases at J, with 18 bases between the two ends. Germline V gene sequence: CDR1 LGHNA, CDR2 YNFKEQ. The CDR3 DNA reads TGTGCCAGCAGCCATTCTAGCGAGGGGAACGGAGAGACCCAGTACTTC. This encodes CASSHSSEGNGETQYF.

This chain uses TRBV6-2 or TRBV6-3 with TRBJ1-5, with a weak D call TRBD1 (5 bases). Germline assignment: CDR1 MNHEY and CDR2 SVGEGT. There are 14 residues in the CDR3. The V and J ends lost 0 bases and 6 bases respectively, with 9 bases between them. CDR3 amino acids: CASSYSVGVQPQHF. The DNA of the CDR3 is TGTGCCAGCAGTTACTCGGTAGGGGTTCAGCCCCAGCATTTT.

This clonotype was counted only a few times. The chain is built from TRBV20-1 and TRBJ1-3; the D gene is possibly TRBD1 (6 bases). The length of the CDR3 is 15 residues. Trimming removed 2 bases from V and 2 bases from J, with 13 bases in between. CDR1 DFQATT and CDR2 SNEGSKA come from the germline V gene (reference sequence). The CDR3 loop is CSARPQGVTGNTIYF. In nucleotides, the CDR3 is TGCAGTGCTAGACCACAGGGAGTGACTGGAAACACCATATATTTT.

The chain links TRBV29-1 to TRBJ2-7; unclear D gene. The CDR3 runs 10 residues. V dropped 6 bases and J dropped 2 bases, with 5 bases sitting between them. Germline-derived CDR1 and CDR2 are SQVTM and ANQGSEA. The CDR3 loop reads CSVATYEQYF. The CDR3 DNA reads TGCAGCGTGGCGACCTACGAGCAGTACTTC.

This clonotype was observed a few times. The chain carries TRBV6-5 and TRBJ2-3; perhaps TRBD1 as D (5 bases). The CDR3 consists of 16 residues. Germline loops: CDR1 MNHEY, CDR2 SVGAGI. V lost 5 bases, J lost 5 bases, and 20 bases lay in between. The chain's CDR3 is CASSQTGFPRVDTQYF. The DNA of the CDR3 is TGTGCCAGCAGTCAAACAGGCTTTCCTCGGGTAGATACGCAGTATTTT.

CDR3 sequence (DNA): TGTGCCAGCAGCTCAAAGACAGGAAACTATGGCTACACCTTC. This translates into CASSSKTGNYGYTF. This chain links TRBV7-2 with TRBJ1-2, with D maybe TRBD1 (6 bases). The CDR3 covers 14 residues. Germline-derived CDR1 and CDR2 are SGHTA and FQGNSA. Trimming pared 4 bases from V and 2 bases from J, leaving 11 bases between.

This clonotype was observed many times. This chain uses TRBV29-1 with TRBJ2-4; 12 bases are shared with TRBD2. Germline V lookup: CDR1 SQVTM, CDR2 ANQGSEA. There are 15 residues in the CDR3. V dropped 5 bases and J dropped 8; count of bases not matched to a gene: 10. The CDR3 DNA reads TGCAGCGTTACCGGACTAGCGGGGCCAGGGGACATTCAGTACTTC. Translating it yields CSVTGLAGPGDIQYF.

V and J are TRBV9 and TRBJ2-3; no reliable D call. Germline V lookup: CDR1 SGDLS, CDR2 YYNGEE. The ends were cut back, 0 bases at V and 2 bases at J, with 16 bases in the middle. There are 17 residues in the CDR3. CDR3 sequence (DNA): TGTGCCAGCAGCGTAGACCCCCAGGTCCCGACCACAGATACGCAGTATTTT. As protein: CASSVDPQVPTTDTQYF.

This chain connects TRBV6-1 to TRBJ1-5, with a possible D match to TRBD1 (5 bases). V dropped 4 bases and J dropped 6 bases, with 19 bases sitting between them. The V gene's germline CDR1 is MNHNS and CDR2 SASEGT. This CDR3 contains 16 residues. This chain's CDR3 is CASSGKAGSGTQPQHF. Here the CDR3 DNA reads TGTGCCAGCAGTGGAAAGGCAGGGTCCGGTACTCAGCCCCAGCATTTT.

V and J are TRBV20-1 and TRBJ2-3, with D uncertain. CDR3 length: 12 amino acids. Germline CDR1 DFQATT, CDR2 SNEGSKA (reference sequence). V lost 3 bases, J lost 6 bases, and 10 bases lay in between. CDR3 in amino acids: CSASTGSDTQYF. Here the CDR3 DNA reads TGCAGTGCTAGCACGGGCTCTGATACGCAGTATTTT.

The chain combines TRBV19 with TRBJ2-7; 9 bases are shared with TRBD1. CDR1 is LNHDA, CDR2 SQIVND, per germline (reference sequence). The CDR3 consists of 14 residues. The trim removed 5 bases at V and 7 bases at J, leaving 9 bases unmatched. The CDR3 sequence: CASSQDRGLREQYF. DNA for the CDR3: TGTGCCAGTAGTCAGGACAGGGGACTACGAGAGCAGTACTTC.

The rearrangement joins TRBV25-1 to TRBJ2-7, with 7 positions matching TRBD1. V lost 4 bases, J lost 6 bases, and 12 bases stayed unmatched. Germline V lookup: CDR1 MGHDK, CDR2 SYGVNS. The CDR3 length is 15 residues. The CDR3 reads CASSGIRQGPCEQYF. The CDR3 nucleotides are TGTGCCAGCAGTGGGATTCGACAGGGACCCTGCGAGCAGTACTTC.

This clonotype occurred many times. This chain links TRBV7-2 with TRBJ2-1, with unresolved D. This CDR3 has 14 residues. Germline loops: CDR1 SGHTA, CDR2 FQGNSA. V lost 4 bases and J lost 4, with 11 bases in between. The CDR3 DNA is TGTGCCAGCAGCTCCTCAAGTCTATACAATGAGCAGTTCTTC. Encoded protein: CASSSSSLYNEQFF.

This clonotype was picked up a small number of times. The V call is TRBV25-1, the J call TRBJ2-1; a possible D gene is TRBD1 (6 bases). Germline loops: CDR1 MGHDK, CDR2 SYGVNS. This CDR3 has 15 residues. V was cut by 5 bases and J by 3 bases, with 14 bases left in between. For the CDR3, the DNA is TGTGCCAGCAGTACTTCCGGGACACACTACAATGAGCAGTTCTTC. It yields the protein CASSTSGTHYNEQFF. The variable domain in full, completed from reference TRBV25-1 and TRBJ2-1, reads EADIYQTPRYLVIGTGKKITLECSQTMGHDKMYWYQQDPGMELHLIHYSYGVNSTEKGDLSSESTVSRIRTEHFPLTLESARPSHTSQYLCASSTSGTHYNEQFFGPGTRLTVL.

This clonotype appeared a few times. The chain carries TRBV2 and TRBJ2-1; D ambiguous. CDR1 is SNHLY, CDR2 FYNNEI, per germline. The CDR3 totals 13 residues. Between the trimmed V and J ends, which lost 7 bases and 9 bases, there was a span of 16 bases. The CDR3 DNA reads TGTGCCAGCATGCCGTGGCAGCCTGGTGAGCAGTTCTTC. Translated, it gives CASMPWQPGEQFF.

This clonotype has ten or more counts. The chain recombines TRBV4-1 with TRBJ1-1; unclear D gene. Looked up from germline, CDR1 is MGHRA and CDR2 is YSYEKL. The CDR3 loop spans 14 amino acids. Trimming left V 1 base short and J 6 bases short, with 12 bases between. This CDR3 is CASSQGETMPEAFF. The CDR3 nucleotides read TGCGCCAGCAGCCAAGGAGAGACGATGCCTGAAGCTTTCTTT.

The chain recombines TRBV6-1 with TRBJ2-5; 10 bases are shared with TRBD2. Germline assignment: CDR1 MNHNS and CDR2 SASEGT. The J segment lost 5 bases and the V segment lost 7 bases, leaving 19 bases of the junction unmatched. This CDR3 region has 18 residues. Written as DNA, the CDR3 is TGTGCCAGCACCCGACGCCATAGCGGGGGGTTTTCCAAGGAGACCCAGTACTTC. Translated: CASTRRHSGGFSKETQYF.

This clonotype turned up a few times. The chain employs TRBV7-2 and TRBJ2-2, with 13 nucleotides matching TRBD2. V was pared by 4 bases and J by 3 bases, with 2 bases of the junction left unmatched. Germline lookup yields CDR1 SGHTA and CDR2 FQGNSA. There are 16 residues in the CDR3. CDR3 sequence: CASSSGLAGYTGELFF. DNA of the CDR3: TGTGCCAGCAGCTCGGGACTAGCGGGATACACCGGGGAGCTGTTTTTT.

Worth noting for this clonotype: Sequence at one end of the junction differs from germline and may be a read error. The rearrangement uses TRBV28 and TRBJ1-5; no definite D call. Germline loops: CDR1 MDHEN, CDR2 SYDVKM. CDR3 length: 15 amino acids. The CDR3 DNA follows: TGTGCCAGCCGTTTTACGGGTAATAGCAATCAGCCCCAGCATTTT. This gives the protein CASRFTGNSNQPQHF. Based on the CDR3 plus reference TRBV28 and TRBJ1-5, the full variable domain is DVKVTQSSRYLVKRTGEKVFLECVQDMDHENMFWYRQDPGLGLRLIYFSYDVKMKEKGDIPEGYSVSREKKERFSLILESASTNQTSMYLCASRFTGNSNQPQHFGDGTRLSIL.

This chain connects TRBV4-3 to TRBJ2-1, with D uncertain. The CDR3 has 15 amino acids. Germline V gene data show CDR1 as LGHNA and CDR2 as YSLEER. V was pared by 1 base and J by 0 bases, with 7 bases between. The CDR3 DNA is TGCGCCAGCAGCCAAGGTCTAAACTCCTACAATGAGCAGTTCTTC. It translates to CASSQGLNSYNEQFF.

There are a few counts of this clonotype. The rearrangement links TRBV6-2 or TRBV6-3 to TRBJ2-5; possible D gene TRBD2, 6 bases. The germline V gene has CDR1 MNHEY and CDR2 SVGEGT. The CDR3 runs to 12 residues. Trimming took 7 bases from V and 5 from J, leaving 11 bases between them. CDR3 in DNA: TGTGCCAGCAAATATAGCGGCGAGACCCAGTACTTC. Residues: CASKYSGETQYF.

V is TRBV5-1 and J is TRBJ2-1, with 8 bases that match TRBD1. Trimming cost V 5 bases and J 0 bases; bases outside gene matches: 4. In germline, CDR1 is SGHRS, CDR2 YFSETQ. This CDR3 region has 15 residues. CDR3 in DNA: TGCGCCAGCAGACAGGGGGGAACCTCCTACAATGAGCAGTTCTTC. It specifies CASRQGGTSYNEQFF.